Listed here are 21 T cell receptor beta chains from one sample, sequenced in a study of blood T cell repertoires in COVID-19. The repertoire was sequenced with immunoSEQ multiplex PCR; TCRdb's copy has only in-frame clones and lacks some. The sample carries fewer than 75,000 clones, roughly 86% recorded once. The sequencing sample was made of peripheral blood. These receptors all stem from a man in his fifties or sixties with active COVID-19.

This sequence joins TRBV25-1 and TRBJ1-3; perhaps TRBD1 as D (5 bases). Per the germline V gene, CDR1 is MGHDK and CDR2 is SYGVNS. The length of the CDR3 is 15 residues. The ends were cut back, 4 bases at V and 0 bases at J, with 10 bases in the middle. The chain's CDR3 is CASSADGGSGNTIYF. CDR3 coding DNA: TGTGCCAGCAGTGCGGACGGGGGCTCTGGAAACACCATATATTTT.

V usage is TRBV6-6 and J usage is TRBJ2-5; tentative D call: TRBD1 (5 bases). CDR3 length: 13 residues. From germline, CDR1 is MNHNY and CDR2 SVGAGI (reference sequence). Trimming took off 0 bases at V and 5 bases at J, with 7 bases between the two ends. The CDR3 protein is CASSYSGVETQYF. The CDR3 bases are TGTGCCAGCAGTTACTCAGGGGTCGAGACCCAGTACTTC.

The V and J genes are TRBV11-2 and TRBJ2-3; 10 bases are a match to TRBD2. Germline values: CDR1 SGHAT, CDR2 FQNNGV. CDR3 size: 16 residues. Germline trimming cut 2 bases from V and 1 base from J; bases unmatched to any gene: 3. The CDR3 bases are TGTGCCAGCAGCTTAAGTCTAGCGGGAGGCACAGATACGCAGTATTTT. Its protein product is CASSLSLAGGTDTQYF.

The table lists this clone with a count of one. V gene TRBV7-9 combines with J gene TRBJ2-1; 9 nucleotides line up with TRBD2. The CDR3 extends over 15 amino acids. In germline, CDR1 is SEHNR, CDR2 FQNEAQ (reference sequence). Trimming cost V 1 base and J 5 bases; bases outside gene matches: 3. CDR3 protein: CASSLVSSGNNEQFF. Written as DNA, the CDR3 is TGTGCCAGCAGCTTAGTCTCTAGCGGGAACAATGAGCAGTTCTTC.

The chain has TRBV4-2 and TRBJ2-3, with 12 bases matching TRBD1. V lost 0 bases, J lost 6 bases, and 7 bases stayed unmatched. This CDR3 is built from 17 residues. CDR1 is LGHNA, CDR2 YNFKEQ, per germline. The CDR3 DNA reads TGTGCCAGCAGCCAAGATTGGGGACAGGGGGCGCGGGATACGCAGTATTTT. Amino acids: CASSQDWGQGARDTQYF.

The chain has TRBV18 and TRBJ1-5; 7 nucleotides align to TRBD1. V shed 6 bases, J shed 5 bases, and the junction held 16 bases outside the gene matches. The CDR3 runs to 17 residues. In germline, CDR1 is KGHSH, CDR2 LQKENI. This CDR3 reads CASSEIYAGTADQPQHF. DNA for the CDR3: TGTGCCAGCTCGGAAATATACGCTGGGACAGCTGATCAGCCCCAGCATTTT.

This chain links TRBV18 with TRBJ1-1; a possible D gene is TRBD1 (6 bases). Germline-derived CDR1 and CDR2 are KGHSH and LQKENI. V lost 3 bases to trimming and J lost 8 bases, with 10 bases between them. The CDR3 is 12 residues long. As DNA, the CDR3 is TGTGCCAGCTCACCGTCTGACAGGGAAGCTTTCTTT. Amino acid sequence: CASSPSDREAFF.

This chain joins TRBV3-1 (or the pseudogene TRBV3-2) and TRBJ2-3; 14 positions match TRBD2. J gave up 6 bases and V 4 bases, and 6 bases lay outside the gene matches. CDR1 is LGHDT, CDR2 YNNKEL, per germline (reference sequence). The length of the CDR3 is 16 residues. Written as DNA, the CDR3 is TGTGCCAGCAGCCTCAAGACTAGCGGGAGGGGGGATACGCAGTATTTT. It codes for CASSLKTSGRGDTQYF.

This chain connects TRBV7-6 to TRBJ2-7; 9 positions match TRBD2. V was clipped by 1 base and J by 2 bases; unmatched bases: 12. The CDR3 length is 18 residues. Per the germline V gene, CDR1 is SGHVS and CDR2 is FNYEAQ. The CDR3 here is CASSLEVGTSRTTYEQYF. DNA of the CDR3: TGTGCCAGCAGCTTAGAGGTTGGGACTAGCAGGACCACCTACGAGCAGTACTTC.

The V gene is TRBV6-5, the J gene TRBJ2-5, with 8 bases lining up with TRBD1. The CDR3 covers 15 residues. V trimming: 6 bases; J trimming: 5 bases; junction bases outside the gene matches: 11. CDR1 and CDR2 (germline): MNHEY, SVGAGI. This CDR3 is CASRDRGGPAETQYF. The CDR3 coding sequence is TGTGCCAGCAGAGACAGGGGCGGGCCCGCGGAGACCCAGTACTTC.

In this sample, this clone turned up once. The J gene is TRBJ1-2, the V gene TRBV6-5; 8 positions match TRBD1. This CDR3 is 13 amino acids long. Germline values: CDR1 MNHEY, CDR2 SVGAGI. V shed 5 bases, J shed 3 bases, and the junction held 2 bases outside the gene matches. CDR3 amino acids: CASSRTGHYGYTF. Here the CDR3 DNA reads TGTGCCAGCAGTCGGACAGGGCACTATGGCTACACCTTC.

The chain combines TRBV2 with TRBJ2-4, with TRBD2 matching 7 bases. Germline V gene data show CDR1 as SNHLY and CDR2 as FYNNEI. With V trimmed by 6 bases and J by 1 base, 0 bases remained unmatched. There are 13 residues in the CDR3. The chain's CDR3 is CASRGGAKNIQYF. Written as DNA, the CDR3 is TGTGCCAGCAGGGGGGGGGCCAAAAACATTCAGTACTTC.

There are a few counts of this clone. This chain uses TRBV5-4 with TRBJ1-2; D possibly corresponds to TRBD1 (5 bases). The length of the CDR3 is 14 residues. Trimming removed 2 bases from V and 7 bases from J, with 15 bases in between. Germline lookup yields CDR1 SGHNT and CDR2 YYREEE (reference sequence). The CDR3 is CASSLRGAESGYTF. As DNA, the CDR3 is TGTGCCAGCAGCTTACGCGGGGCTGAGAGTGGCTACACCTTC. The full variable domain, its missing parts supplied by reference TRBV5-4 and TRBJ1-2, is ETGVTQSPTHLIKTRGQQVTLRCSSQSGHNTVSWYQQALGQGPQFIFQYYREEENGRGNFPPRFSGLQFPNYSSELNVNALELDDSALYLCASSLRGAESGYTFGSGTRLTVV.

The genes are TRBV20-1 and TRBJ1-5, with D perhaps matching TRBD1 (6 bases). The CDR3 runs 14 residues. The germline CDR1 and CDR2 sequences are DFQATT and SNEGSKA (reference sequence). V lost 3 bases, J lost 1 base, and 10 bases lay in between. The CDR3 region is CSASAGQSNQPQHF. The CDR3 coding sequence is TGCAGTGCTAGTGCGGGACAAAGCAATCAGCCCCAGCATTTT.

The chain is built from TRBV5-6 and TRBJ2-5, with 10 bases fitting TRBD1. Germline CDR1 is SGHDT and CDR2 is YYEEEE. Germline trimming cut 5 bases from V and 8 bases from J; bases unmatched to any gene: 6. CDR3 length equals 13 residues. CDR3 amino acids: CASRTRDRGTQYF. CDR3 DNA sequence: TGTGCCAGCAGGACCCGGGACAGGGGCACCCAGTACTTC. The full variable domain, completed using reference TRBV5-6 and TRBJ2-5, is DAGVTQSPTHLIKTRGQQVTLRCSPKSGHDTVSWYQQALGQGPQFIFQYYEEEERQRGNFPDRFSGHQFPNYSSELNVNALLLGDSALYLCASRTRDRGTQYFGPGTRLLVL.

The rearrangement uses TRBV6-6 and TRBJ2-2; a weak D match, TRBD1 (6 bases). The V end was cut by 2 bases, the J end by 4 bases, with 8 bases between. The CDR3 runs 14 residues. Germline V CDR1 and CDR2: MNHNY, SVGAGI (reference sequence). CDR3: CASSYTDSTGELFF. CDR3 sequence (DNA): TGTGCCAGCAGTTACACGGACAGCACCGGGGAGCTGTTTTTT.

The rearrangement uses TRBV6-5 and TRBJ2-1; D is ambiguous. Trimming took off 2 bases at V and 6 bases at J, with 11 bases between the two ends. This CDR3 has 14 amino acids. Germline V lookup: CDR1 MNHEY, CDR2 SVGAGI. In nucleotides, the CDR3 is TGTGCCAGCAGTTACGGAATAACGGGCAATGAGCAGTTCTTC. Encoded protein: CASSYGITGNEQFF.

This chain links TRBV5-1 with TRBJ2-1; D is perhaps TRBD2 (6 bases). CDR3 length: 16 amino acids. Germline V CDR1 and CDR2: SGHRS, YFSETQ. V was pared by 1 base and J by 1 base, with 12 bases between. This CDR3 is CASSLLGSGSYNEQFF. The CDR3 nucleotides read TGCGCCAGCAGCTTGCTCGGGAGCGGGTCCTACAATGAGCAGTTCTTC.

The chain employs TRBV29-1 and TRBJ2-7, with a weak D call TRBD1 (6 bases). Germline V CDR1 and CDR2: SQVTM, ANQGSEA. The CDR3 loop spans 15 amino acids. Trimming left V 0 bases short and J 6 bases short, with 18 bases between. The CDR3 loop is CSVEDFQGRGSEQYF. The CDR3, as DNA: TGCAGCGTTGAAGATTTTCAGGGGAGAGGGAGCGAGCAGTACTTC.

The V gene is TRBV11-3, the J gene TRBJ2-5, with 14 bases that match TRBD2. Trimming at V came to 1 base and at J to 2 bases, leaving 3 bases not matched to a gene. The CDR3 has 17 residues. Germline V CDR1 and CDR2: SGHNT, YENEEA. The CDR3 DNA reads TGTGCCAGCAGCTTAGGACGACTAGCGGGGGGGCAAGAGACCCAGTACTTC. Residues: CASSLGRLAGGQETQYF.

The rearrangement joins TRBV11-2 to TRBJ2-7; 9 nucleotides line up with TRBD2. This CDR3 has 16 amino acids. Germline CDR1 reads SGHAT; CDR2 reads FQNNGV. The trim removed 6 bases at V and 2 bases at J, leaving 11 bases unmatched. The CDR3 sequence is CASSSTSGGITYEQYV. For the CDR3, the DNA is TGTGCCAGCAGTTCCACCAGCGGGGGGATAACCTACGAGCAGTACGTC.